Listed below are T cell receptor beta chains from one sample, sequenced in a study of T cell changes during pregnancy in multiple sclerosis. The table came from immunoSEQ multiplex PCR; TCRdb's copy has only in-frame clones and leaves some out. The sample gives under 80,000 clones, roughly 88% of which show up once; 1.5% to 2% is in the top ten. The sequencing used peripheral blood, collected in the first trimester of pregnancy. These receptors were taken from a female donor with multiple sclerosis, enrolled in a pregnancy study. The CDR3 runs from the conserved cysteine through the conserved F or W. The D gene is left open where the match is weak. Clone size is given for some rows only: seen once, a few or many times, or a class if the clone is expanded.

V gene	J gene	D gene	clone size	CDR3 DNA	CDR3 protein
TRBV5-1	TRBJ2-5	NA	NA	TGCGCCAGCGCCAAGAGTAGTAACCAAGAGACCCAGTACTTC	CASAKSSNQETQYF
TRBV2	TRBJ1-5	NA	few	TGTGCCAGTCAGAGGACAGACGCAAATCAGCCCCAGCATTTT	CASQRTDANQPQHF
TRBV28	TRBJ2-5	TRBD1	NA	TGTGCCAGCAGTTCTATACCGGGACAGGGCGGAGAAGAGACCCAGTACTTC	CASSSIPGQGGEETQYF
TRBV7-9	TRBJ1-1	NA	few	TGTGCCAGCGAAGAGGCCGCTGAAGCTTTCTTT	CASEEAAEAFF
TRBV29-1	TRBJ2-7	NA	NA	TGCAGCGTTGTTTTCACCAGTACCCCCTACGAGCAGTACTTC	CSVVFTSTPYEQYF
TRBV9	TRBJ2-3	TRBD2	NA	TGTGCCAGCAGCGTAGATGCTAGCGGGATAGCGCAGTATTTT	CASSVDASGIAQYF
TRBV7-9	TRBJ1-1	TRBD1	NA	TGTGCCAGCAGCCTGGGGACAGGGAAGGCTGAAGCTTTCTTT	CASSLGTGKAEAFF
TRBV10-3	TRBJ1-5	TRBD1	NA	TGTGCCATCAGTGAGAAAGGGGGCACGAATCAGCCCCAGCATTTT	CAISEKGGTNQPQHF
TRBV11-2	TRBJ2-7	NA	NA	TGTGCCAGCAGCTTATCGTTTCTGGGGAGCTCCTACGAGCAGTACTTC	CASSLSFLGSSYEQYF
TRBV7-2	TRBJ1-4	NA	NA	TGTGCCAGCAGCCCCGGTAATGAAAAACTGTTTTTT	CASSPGNEKLFF
TRBV28	TRBJ1-5	TRBD1	once	TGTGCCAGCGCAGGGGGCTGGAGCAATCAGCCCCAGCATTTT	CASAGGWSNQPQHF
TRBV4-3	TRBJ2-7	NA	NA	TGCGCCAGCAGCTTGTTCAGTTTCCCCGGGACATCAGTTTACGAGCAGTACTTC	CASSLFSFPGTSVYEQYF
TRBV11-2	TRBJ2-5	NA	NA	TGTGCCAGCAGCTTAGGGGGTAGCGAGAGCAAAGAGACCCAGTACTTC	CASSLGGSESKETQYF
TRBV5-1	TRBJ1-4	TRBD1	NA	TGCGCCAGCAGCTGGGCGACCGGGACAGGGACACAAAAACTGTTTTTT	CASSWATGTGTQKLFF
TRBV4-1	TRBJ2-7	TRBD1	NA	TGCGCCAGCAGCCAAGGGACAGGATTATCCTACGAGCAGTACTTC	CASSQGTGLSYEQYF
TRBV29-1	TRBJ1-2	TRBD1	NA	TGCAGCGTTTCCAGGGGGCGCGATGGCTACACCTTC	CSVSRGRDGYTF
TRBV10-1	TRBJ2-3	TRBD1	once	TGCGCCAGCAGCGGACAACCGACAGGGTCTAGCACAGATACGCAGTATTTT	CASSGQPTGSSTDTQYF
TRBV5-1	TRBJ2-7	NA	NA	TGCGCCAGCAGCCCCGGGACTCCCTACGAGCAGTACTTC	CASSPGTPYEQYF
TRBV5-1	TRBJ2-3	TRBD1	NA	TGCGCCAGCAGGGGGACAGGGGATACGCAGTATTTT	CASRGTGDTQYF
TRBV6-5	TRBJ1-2	TRBD1	NA	TGTGCCAGCAGTTTCCTCGGGACAGGGGCCTATGGCTACACCTTC	CASSFLGTGAYGYTF
TRBV19	TRBJ2-7	TRBD1	NA	TGTGCCAGTAGTATGAGGGGACAGGAATCGTACGAGCAGTACTTC	CASSMRGQESYEQYF
TRBV9	TRBJ1-2	NA	NA	TGTGCCAGCAGCGTAGATGGGGCATCCTATGGCTACACCTTC	CASSVDGASYGYTF
TRBV6-1	TRBJ1-5	NA	NA	TGTGCCAGCCGCCAGGGTAATCAGCCCCAGCATTTT	CASRQGNQPQHF
TRBV5-1	TRBJ1-5	NA	NA	TGCGCCAGCAGCTTAGCAGGGGCGTTAAATCAGCCCCAGCATTTT	CASSLAGALNQPQHF
TRBV6-6	TRBJ2-7	TRBD2	NA	TGTGCCAGCTCCTCTGGCGGGAGGGTAAAGGGCGAGCAGTACTTC	CASSSGGRVKGEQYF
TRBV4-1	TRBJ1-5	NA	NA	TGCGCCAGCAGCCAAGTAACAGGGTATCAGCCCCAGCATTTT	CASSQVTGYQPQHF
TRBV29-1	TRBJ2-5	NA	NA	TGCAGCGTGTGGGGACGAGGGGGAGTCCTGCAAGAGACCCAGTACTTC	CSVWGRGGVLQETQYF
TRBV28	TRBJ2-7	NA	once	TGTGCCAGCAGAACGGTCGCGCTAACTTACGAGCAGTACTTC	CASRTVALTYEQYF
TRBV7-6	TRBJ2-6	NA	NA	TGTGCCAGCAGCTTAGCGCGAGACTCTGGGGCCAACGTCCTGACTTTC	CASSLARDSGANVLTF
TRBV5-6	TRBJ2-7	TRBD2	NA	TGTGCCAGCAGCTTGGGCCGGCTAGCGGGCGCCTACGAGCAGTACTTC	CASSLGRLAGAYEQYF
TRBV7-2	TRBJ2-1	NA	NA	TGTGCCAGCAGCTTTGTCCTCAATGAGCAGTTCTTC	CASSFVLNEQFF
TRBV28	TRBJ2-3	TRBD1	NA	TGTGCCAGCAGGACCGGGACAGGGGGCCGTCATACGCAGTATTTT	CASRTGTGGRHTQYF
TRBV30	TRBJ2-1	NA	NA	TGTGCCTGGAGTGCGGGGACTTACAATGAGCAGTTCTTC	CAWSAGTYNEQFF
TRBV10-1	TRBJ2-7	NA	NA	TGCGCCAGCAGTGCGGCGGCATCCTACGAGCAGTACTTC	CASSAAASYEQYF
TRBV11-2	TRBJ2-1	NA	NA	TGTGCCAGCAGCACCACATCGGACAGTAGTAATGAGCAGTTCTTC	CASSTTSDSSNEQFF
TRBV5-8	TRBJ1-2	NA	NA	TGTGCCAGCAGCTTTTCCAGGGGTAACCGCTATGGCTACACCTTC	CASSFSRGNRYGYTF
TRBV10-1	TRBJ2-5	NA	NA	TGCGCCAGCAGTGAGAACGGGGTAGAGACCCAGTACTTC	CASSENGVETQYF
TRBV11-2	TRBJ2-3	NA	NA	TGTGCCAGCAGCGTGACGGGACAGCGGGGCACAGATACGCAGTATTTT	CASSVTGQRGTDTQYF
TRBV10-3	TRBJ2-1	TRBD2	NA	TGTGCCGCCCAGCGGGAGACGACTCGCAATGAGCAGTTCTTC	CAAQRETTRNEQFF
TRBV10-3	TRBJ1-1	NA	NA	TGTGCCACCCTAGCGGAGAACACTGAAGCTTTCTTT	CATLAENTEAFF
TRBV4-1	TRBJ2-6	TRBD1	few	TGCGCCAGCAGCCAAGAGACAGGGTTCTCTGGGGCCAACGTCCTGACTTTC	CASSQETGFSGANVLTF
TRBV19	TRBJ2-6	TRBD1	few	TGTGCCAGTAGTCAGGGGGCTGGGGCCAACGTCCTGACTTTC	CASSQGAGANVLTF
TRBV6-5	TRBJ1-2	TRBD1	NA	TGTGCCAGCAGCAATCCGACAGGGGAAAACGGCTACACCTTC	CASSNPTGENGYTF
TRBV7-2	TRBJ2-7	TRBD1	NA	TGTGCCAGCAGCCCGGGAGGGACAGGGGGCGTTTCCGAGCAGTACTTC	CASSPGGTGGVSEQYF
TRBV10-3	TRBJ1-2	NA	NA	TGTGCCATCGGCGAGGGTAATCGTGGCTACACCTTC	CAIGEGNRGYTF
TRBV7-6	TRBJ2-1	NA	NA	TGTGCCAGCAGGGACAGAGAAAACTCCTACAATGAGCAGTTCTTC	CASRDRENSYNEQFF
TRBV11-2	TRBJ2-3	TRBD1	NA	TGTGCCAGCAGCCTGGGACAGGGGAAAGATACGCAGTATTTT	CASSLGQGKDTQYF
TRBV18	TRBJ2-3	NA	NA	TGTGCCAGCTCACCTCAGGCCCCCCGGGATACGCAGTATTTT	CASSPQAPRDTQYF
TRBV11-2	TRBJ2-5	NA	NA	TGTGCCAGCAGCAGCCTCCCGGGACACACGGAGGAGACCCAGTACTTC	CASSSLPGHTEETQYF
TRBV7-3	TRBJ1-1	NA	NA	TGTGCCAGCAGTAGATATCCGAACACTGAAGCTTTCTTT	CASSRYPNTEAFF
TRBV19	TRBJ1-2	TRBD1	NA	TGTGCCAGTAGTATATTGGGCAGGGGGTCGACGGAAGCTAACTATGGCTACACCTTC	CASSILGRGSTEANYGYTF
TRBV10-3	TRBJ2-1	NA	NA	TGTGCCATCAGCACCCTAGGGGGAGGGAGTTTGAATGAGCAGTTCTTC	CAISTLGGGSLNEQFF
TRBV10-1	TRBJ1-1	NA	NA	TGCGCCAGCAGTGACCCCGGGGACACTGAAGCTTTCTTT	CASSDPGDTEAFF
TRBV10-3	TRBJ2-7	NA	NA	TGTGCCATCAGTGAGCTTAAAGAGGGCTTCGCTAAAGGGCAGTACTTC	CAISELKEGFAKGQYF
TRBV7-8	TRBJ2-1	NA	NA	TGTGCCAGCAGCCAAGGGAGTTCCTACAATGAGCAGTTCTTC	CASSQGSSYNEQFF
TRBV6-5	TRBJ1-2	TRBD1	few	TGTGCCAGCAGTTACTCGGGACAGGGAGGCTACACCTTC	CASSYSGQGGYTF
TRBV5-5	TRBJ1-4	NA	NA	TGTGCCAGCAGCTTGGGACATGCCGACGAAAAACTGTTTTTT	CASSLGHADEKLFF